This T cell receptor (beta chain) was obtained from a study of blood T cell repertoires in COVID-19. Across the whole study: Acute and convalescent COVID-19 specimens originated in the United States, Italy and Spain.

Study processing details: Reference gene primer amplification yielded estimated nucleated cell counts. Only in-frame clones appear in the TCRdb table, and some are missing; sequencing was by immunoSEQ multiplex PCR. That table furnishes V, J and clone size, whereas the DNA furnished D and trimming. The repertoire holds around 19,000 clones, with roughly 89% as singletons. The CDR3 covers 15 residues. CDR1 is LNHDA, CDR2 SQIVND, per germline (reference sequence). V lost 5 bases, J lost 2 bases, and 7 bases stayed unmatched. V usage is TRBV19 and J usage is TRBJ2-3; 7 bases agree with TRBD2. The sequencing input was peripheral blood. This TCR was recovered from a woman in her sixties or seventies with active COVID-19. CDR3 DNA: TGTGCCAGTAGTGACAGCGGGGACCCCACAGATACGCAGTATTTT. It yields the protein CASSDSGDPTDTQYF.